These 9 T cell receptor beta chains share one sample of origin, sequenced in a study of cytomegalovirus exposure and HLA in healthy donors. The primer mix had 60 Vbeta and 13 Jbeta primers. Sequencing was performed with immunoSEQ multiplex PCR; in TCRdb, only in-frame clones are kept and a portion is missing. The top ten clones hold around 2.6% of a sample with roughly 100,000 clones, approximately 87% of them seen once. The sequencing input was PBMCs. These receptors were obtained from a middle-aged man in good health and CMV-seronegative.

V usage is TRBV11-3 and J usage is TRBJ2-1; D might be TRBD2 (5 bases). Germline V gene lookup returns CDR1 SGHNT and CDR2 YENEEA. Trimming pared 1 base from V and 8 bases from J, leaving 12 bases between. The CDR3 is made up of 14 amino acids. The CDR3 DNA follows: TGTGCCAGCAGCTTAGGAGGGAAAAGGGATGAGCAGTTCTTC. Amino acids: CASSLGGKRDEQFF.

The chain carries TRBV7-8 and TRBJ1-1; TRBD1 might be the D (5 bases). The CDR3 has 14 residues. Germline loops: CDR1 SGHVS, CDR2 FQNEAQ. With 1 base removed from V and 7 bases from J, the gap between germline ends came to 13 bases. The CDR3 loop is CASSLDEGVFEAFF. Here the CDR3 DNA reads TGTGCCAGCAGCTTAGATGAAGGGGTGTTTGAAGCTTTCTTT.

The chain couples TRBV23-1 to TRBJ2-7; no definite D call. TRBV23-1 is an open reading frame whose function is uncertain. This CDR3 region has 12 residues. The ends were cut back, 2 bases at V and 6 bases at J, with 8 bases in the middle. CDR3 DNA: TGCGCCAGCAGTCAAAGGTGGAGCGAGCAGTACTTC. It translates to CASSQRWSEQYF.

The rearrangement uses TRBV7-9 and TRBJ2-3, with D maybe TRBD2 (5 bases). The CDR3 spans 16 residues. Germline assignment: CDR1 SEHNR and CDR2 FQNEAQ (reference sequence). Trimming took off 4 bases at V and 4 bases at J, with 18 bases between the two ends. The CDR3 spells CASSSSSPVGADTQYF. CDR3 DNA: TGTGCCAGCAGCTCCAGTAGCCCAGTCGGGGCAGATACGCAGTATTTT.

V and J are TRBV29-1 and TRBJ1-1, with D possibly matching TRBD1 (5 bases). Germline lookup yields CDR1 SQVTM and CDR2 ANQGSEA. The CDR3 sequence is 13 residues long. Trimming took off 7 bases at V and 2 bases at J, with 14 bases between the two ends. CDR3 coding DNA: TGCAGCGCCGGGACTGGCCCTAACACTGAAGCTTTCTTT. Protein: CSAGTGPNTEAFF.

This clone was seen only a few times. The chain links TRBV18 to TRBJ1-2; TRBD1 aligns across 7 bases. CDR1 is KGHSH and CDR2 is LQKENI in the germline V gene. V shed 4 bases and J 7 bases; nucleotides not matched to a gene: 12. The CDR3 covers 15 residues. The CDR3 is CASSHRPQGFGGYTF. The CDR3 DNA sequence: TGTGCCAGCTCACACCGACCACAGGGGTTTGGTGGCTACACCTTC.

The chain has TRBV7-3 and TRBJ1-5, with a weak D call TRBD1 (5 bases). Trimming removed 4 bases at V and 6 bases at J, with 19 bases between. From germline, CDR1 is SGHTA and CDR2 FQGTGA. The CDR3 is made up of 16 amino acids. The CDR3 loop is CASSYSTGGVGQPQHF. In nucleotides, the CDR3 is TGTGCCAGCAGCTATAGCACGGGGGGGGTTGGTCAGCCCCAGCATTTT.

The rearrangement joins TRBV7-3 to TRBJ2-2; the match to TRBD2 covers 9 bases. V shed 8 bases, J shed 8 bases, and the junction held 3 bases outside the gene matches. Germline V lookup: CDR1 SGHTA, CDR2 FQGTGA. There are 12 residues in the CDR3. CDR3 sequence reads: CASLAGQGELFF. The CDR3 DNA sequence: TGTGCCAGCCTAGCGGGGCAGGGGGAGCTGTTTTTT. The entire variable domain, with the rest obtained from reference TRBV7-3 and TRBJ2-2, is as follows: GAGVSQTPSNKVTEKGKYVELRCDPISGHTALYWYRQSLGQGPEFLIYFQGTGAADDSGLPNDRFFAVRPEGSVSTLKIQRTERGDSAVYLCASLAGQGELFFGEGSRLTVL.

The chain couples TRBV6-5 to TRBJ2-3, with TRBD2 matching over 8 bases. CDR1 is MNHEY and CDR2 is SVGAGI in the germline V gene. This CDR3 has 15 amino acids. The J segment lost 8 bases and the V segment lost 2 bases, leaving 9 bases of the junction unmatched. DNA of the CDR3: TGTGCCAGCAGTTACAGTGCGGGGGGCGCACTTACGCAGTATTTT. Translated: CASSYSAGGALTQYF.